This TCR beta chain was captured in a study of technical replicates of blood from a handful of donors. Sequencing was performed with immunoSEQ multiplex PCR; in TCRdb, only in-frame clones are kept and a portion is missing. The table shows under 75,000 clones, with around 85% occurring only once. CDR3 size: 15 residues. Sequences were obtained from PBMCs. This chain links TRBV21-1 with TRBJ1-5. TRBV21-1 is tagged as a pseudogene. The clonotype was recovered from a human donor in good health. Some clones in this sample may be carry-over from other donors' samples. CDR3 sequence (DNA): TGTGCCAGCAGGACGGACTCATATAGCAATCAGCCCCAGCATTTT. The encoded protein is CASRTDSYSNQPQHF.